These 25 T cell receptor beta chains originate from one sample sequenced in a study of Tregs in tolerant kidney transplant recipients. Mixed chimerism was transient after nonmyeloablative marrow transplants from related graft donors. The repertoire was sequenced with immunoSEQ multiplex PCR; TCRdb's copy has only in-frame clones and lacks some. The sample table includes roughly 15,000 clones. The input for sequencing was CD4+ T cells from blood (PBMCs), taken 12 months after the transplant. These receptors all come from a human patient who received a combined kidney and bone marrow transplant. Among the T cells, some may be from the graft donor.

Turning to this clone: The sequence runs out 3 residues before the end of the CDR3; the remainder is reconstructed from the germline J gene. The chain recombines TRBV20-1 with TRBJ2-5; unclear D gene. Trimming pared 6 bases from V and 2 bases from J, leaving 13 bases between. Per germline, CDR1 DFQATT and CDR2 SNEGSKA (reference sequence). The length of the CDR3 is 13 residues. The CDR3 bases that were read are TGCAGTGCGATTTCAAGGGTTCAAGAGACC. It yields the protein CSAISRVQET. The full CDR3 is CSAISRVQETQYF.

For this clone: Read data end 3 residues before the CDR3 end; the end is taken from the germline J gene. The chain is built from TRBV29-1 and TRBJ1-2, with 11 bases aligning to TRBD1. V was pared by 3 bases and J by 5 bases, with 5 bases of the junction left unmatched. The germline gives CDR1 SQVTM, CDR2 ANQGSEA. The CDR3 length is 14 residues. Partial CDR3 DNA: TGCAGCGTTGAGGGACAGGGGGGATCTTATGGC. Protein product: CSVEGQGGSYG. The CDR3 as a whole reads CSVEGQGGSYGYTF.

Regarding this clone: The sequence runs out 3 residues before the end of the CDR3; the remainder is reconstructed from the germline J gene. J is TRBJ2-7 and V is TRBV19; TRBD2 agrees at 16 bases. Losses at the gene ends were 3 bases for V and 5 bases for J; bases not matched to a gene: 13. The CDR3 length is 19 residues. CDR1 is LNHDA and CDR2 is SQIVND in the germline V gene (reference sequence). This CDR3 is CASSMAGLAGGPERNEQYF. Incomplete CDR3 DNA: TGTGCCAGTAGTATGGCGGGACTAGCGGGAGGGCCCGAGAGGAACGAG.

A remark on this clone: The CDR3 extends 3 residues past the end of the read, so its final part is completed from the germline J gene. The V call is TRBV2, the J call TRBJ2-1, with 12 nucleotides matching TRBD2. The germline CDR1 and CDR2 sequences are SNHLY and FYNNEI. Trimming cost V 9 bases and J 5 bases; bases outside gene matches: 5. This CDR3 spans 14 amino acids. This chain's CDR3 is CARAGLAGNNEQFF. Incomplete CDR3 DNA: TGTGCCAGGGCGGGACTAGCGGGCAACAATGAG.

As regards this clone: Coverage ceases 3 residues before the CDR3 finishes, and the germline J gene fills in the end. The chain couples TRBV25-1 to TRBJ1-1; 7 bases match TRBD1. Germline values: CDR1 MGHDK, CDR2 SYGVNS. CDR3 length: 13 residues. The DNA read from the CDR3 is TGTGCCAGCAGGACGGGACAGCTCGCTAAA. The encoded protein is CASRTGQLAK. In full, the CDR3 reads CASRTGQLAKAFF.

Concerning this clone itself: The DNA ends 3 residues before the CDR3 does, and the rest of the CDR3 is filled in from the germline J gene. V and J are TRBV5-1 and TRBJ2-7, with TRBD1 matching over 8 bases. The V gene's germline CDR1 is SGHRS and CDR2 YFSETQ. V was clipped by 7 bases and J by 2 bases; unmatched bases: 11. The CDR3 has 15 amino acids. The CDR3 loop is CASHPGQGFTYEQYF. CDR3 DNA, as far as it was read: TGCGCCAGCCACCCCGGACAGGGTTTTACCTACGAG.

This clone is identified as medium-sized (0.01 to 0.1%) from frequency. The CDR3 end lies 3 residues beyond the end of the read and is filled in from the germline J gene. The chain employs TRBV18 and TRBJ2-7; the D is unclear. Trimming shortened V by 2 bases and J by 3 bases, and 11 bases separated the two germline ends. This CDR3 has 14 residues. The germline gives CDR1 KGHSH, CDR2 LQKENI. The chain's CDR3 is CASSPAGTIYEQYF. CDR3 bases read: TGTGCCAGCTCACCAGCAGGTACGATCTACGAG.

Regarding this clone: The CDR3 end falls 3 residues outside the read, so it is completed with the germline J gene. The chain is built from TRBV2 and TRBJ2-7; 9 positions match TRBD1. The CDR3 runs to 13 residues. CDR1 SNHLY and CDR2 FYNNEI come from the germline V gene. V lost 10 bases and J lost 1; bases outside the gene matches: 5. CDR3 DNA (partial): TGTGCCATACGGACAGGGGTTTCCTACGAG. Encoded protein: CAIRTGVSYE. In full, the CDR3 reads CAIRTGVSYEQYF.

This clone ranks as medium-sized in terms of frequency. The read is 3 residues too short to cover the CDR3 end, so that end is filled in from the germline J gene. V usage is TRBV6-2 or TRBV6-3 and J usage is TRBJ2-3; possibly TRBD1 for D (6 bases). In germline, CDR1 is MNHEY, CDR2 SVGEGT. V gave up 4 bases and J gave up 1 base, with 12 bases separating them. The CDR3 covers 15 residues. The CDR3 sequence: CASSSGASGTDTQYF. CDR3 bases read: TGTGCCAGCAGTTCAGGGGCGTCGGGCACAGATACG.

A note on this clone: The read ends 3 residues before the CDR3 terminus; that terminus is restored from the germline J gene. This sequence joins TRBV20-1 and TRBJ2-7; 8 nucleotides match TRBD2. After removal of 2 bases from V and 3 bases from J, the junction contained 12 bases not matched to a gene. The V gene's germline CDR1 is DFQATT and CDR2 SNEGSKA (reference sequence). The CDR3 is made up of 16 amino acids. The sequenced CDR3 bases are TGCAGTGCTAGATCCGACCTTAGCGGGGCCTACTACGAG. It is translated as CSARSDLSGAYYE. The whole CDR3 protein reads CSARSDLSGAYYEQYF.

The CDR3 here is CASSSNNEQFF. The CDR3 DNA, read in part, is TGTGCCAGCAGTTCAAACAATGAG. This chain connects TRBV28 to TRBJ2-1; D not resolved. The read terminates 3 residues ahead of where the CDR3 ends, so the germline J gene completes it. Per germline, CDR1 MDHEN and CDR2 SYDVKM. CDR3 length equals 11 residues. V shed 4 bases and J shed 5 bases, with 3 bases lying between them.

To note about this clone: Read coverage stops 3 residues before the CDR3 terminus; the germline J gene supplies the remainder. The V and J genes are TRBV19 and TRBJ1-5; tentative D call: TRBD1 (5 bases). The CDR3 extends over 13 amino acids. Germline CDR1 LNHDA, CDR2 SQIVND (reference sequence). V lost 5 bases and J 8 bases, leaving 13 bases between the germline ends. The DNA read from the CDR3 is TGTGCCAGTAGTTCAGGGAGGGGAGAGCCC. Protein product: CASSSGRGEP. The whole CDR3 sequence reads CASSSGRGEPQHF.

Points on this clone: An end of the junction does not agree with germline; a read error may underlie this. The read ends 3 residues early relative to the CDR3; the germline J gene fills the gap. This chain links TRBV4-2 with TRBJ1-2; unclear D gene. CDR1 and CDR2 from the germline V gene are LGHNA and YNFKEQ. The CDR3 totals 13 residues. CDR3 in amino acids: CASSQVDSYGYTF. CDR3 DNA, as far as it was read: TGCGCCAGCAGCCAAGTTGACTCCTATGGC.

Turning to this clone: The read terminates 3 residues ahead of where the CDR3 ends, so the germline J gene completes it. The genes are TRBV6-4 and TRBJ2-1; TRBD2 matches at 9 bases. J gave up 5 bases and V 5 bases, and 4 bases lay outside the gene matches. Germline-derived CDR1 and CDR2 are MRHNA and SNTAGT. CDR3 length: 14 residues. Incomplete CDR3 DNA: TGTGCCAGCAGTATAGCGGGAGACCACAATGAG. It codes for CASSIAGDHNE. The CDR3 as a whole reads CASSIAGDHNEQFF.

Regarding this clone: The CDR3 is cut off 3 residues early in the read; its end comes from the germline J gene. This chain connects TRBV20-1 to TRBJ1-1, with TRBD1 matching over 7 bases. Germline values: CDR1 DFQATT, CDR2 SNEGSKA (reference sequence). With 4 bases clipped from V and 0 bases from J, the junction kept 8 bases outside the gene matches. CDR3 size: 15 residues. The CDR3 reads CSATGTDPMNTEAFF. The CDR3 DNA, read in part, is TGCAGTGCTACCGGGACAGATCCTATGAACACTGAA.

To note about this clone: The read stops 3 residues short of the end of the CDR3; the missing end is completed from the germline J gene. The V call is TRBV28, the J call TRBJ2-7; no firm D call. The germline gives CDR1 MDHEN, CDR2 SYDVKM. Trimming cost V 5 bases and J 5 bases, with 7 bases left between them. The CDR3 contains 11 residues. The CDR3 sequence is CASSPYDEQYF. The part of the CDR3 DNA that was read is TGTGCCAGCAGTCCCTATGACGAG.

With regard to this clone: The read ends 3 residues before the CDR3 terminus; that terminus is restored from the germline J gene. The chain uses TRBV7-2 and TRBJ2-7; tentatively, D is TRBD2 (5 bases). The CDR3 is made up of 14 amino acids. Trimming took off 8 bases at V and 6 bases at J, with 20 bases between the two ends. Germline values: CDR1 SGHTA, CDR2 FQGNSA. CDR3 loop: CASSARENRGEQYF. The sequenced CDR3 bases are TGTGCCAGCTCGGCTCGGGAAAACCGGGGCGAG.

As for this clone: The read terminates 3 residues before the CDR3 end, so the remaining end is supplied by the germline J gene. This chain joins TRBV5-1 and TRBJ1-1; TRBD1 might be the D (6 bases). The V end was cut by 3 bases, the J end by 1 base, with 10 bases between. The CDR3 consists of 14 residues. The germline V gene encodes CDR1 SGHRS and CDR2 YFSETQ. CDR3 bases read: TGCGCCAGCAGCTGGGACAATTCGAACACTGAA. Protein: CASSWDNSNTE. In full, the CDR3 is CASSWDNSNTEAFF.

Details on this clone: The CDR3 goes on 3 residues after the read ends, and that part is filled in from the germline J gene. The V and J genes are TRBV28 and TRBJ2-3, with 7 bases matching TRBD2. The V gene's germline CDR1 is MDHEN and CDR2 SYDVKM. After removal of 4 bases from V and 4 bases from J, the junction contained 14 bases not matched to a gene. The CDR3 sequence is 17 residues long. CDR3 DNA, as far as it was read: TGTGCCAGCAGTTCCCCCGTTCGTCTAGCGGATTCAGATACG. Protein product: CASSSPVRLADSDT. The entire CDR3 reads CASSSPVRLADSDTQYF.

As regards this clone: The CDR3 end is not reached by the read, which stops 3 residues before it; the germline J gene fills it in. V gene TRBV7-2 combines with J gene TRBJ2-1; 8 bases map to TRBD2. After removal of 1 base from V and 3 bases from J, the junction contained 2 bases not matched to a gene. Germline loops: CDR1 SGHTA, CDR2 FQGNSA. This CDR3 spans 15 amino acids. The CDR3 bases that were read are TGTGCCAGCAGCTTAGGGACTAGCTTCTACAATGAG. This encodes CASSLGTSFYNE. The whole CDR3 sequence reads CASSLGTSFYNEQFF.

This clone is labeled medium-sized (0.01 to 0.1%) based on frequency. The CDR3 extends 3 residues past the end of the read, so its final part is completed from the germline J gene. The V gene is TRBV6-1, the J gene TRBJ2-6; D not resolved. CDR1 is MNHNS and CDR2 is SASEGT in the germline V gene. The CDR3 runs to 16 residues. V lost 4 bases, J lost 4 bases, and 14 bases lay in between. CDR3 DNA (partial): TGTGCCAGCAGTGGGTTCAGATTGGCCGGGGCCAACGTC. Translating gives CASSGFRLAGANV. The full CDR3 protein is CASSGFRLAGANVLTF.

This clone ranks as medium-sized in terms of frequency. The CDR3 end falls 3 residues outside the read, so it is completed with the germline J gene. This chain connects TRBV10-3 to TRBJ2-1; possible D gene TRBD2, 6 bases. Trimming pared 7 bases from V and 4 bases from J, leaving 14 bases between. The germline CDR1 and CDR2 sequences are ENHRY and SYGVKD. This CDR3 region has 14 residues. CDR3 amino acids: CAITPSSEYNEQFF. The part of the CDR3 DNA that was read is TGTGCCATCACCCCATCTAGCGAATACAATGAG.

Here the CDR3 reads CSVADNGDTQYF. Partial CDR3 DNA: TGCAGCGTTGCGGACAATGGGGATACG. The rearrangement links TRBV29-1 to TRBJ2-3; a possible D gene is TRBD1 (5 bases). Coverage ceases 3 residues before the CDR3 finishes, and the germline J gene fills in the end. Germline lookup yields CDR1 SQVTM and CDR2 ANQGSEA. The CDR3 length is 12 residues. The germline V and J ends were trimmed by 4 bases and 6 bases, with 11 bases remaining between them.

CDR3 DNA, as far as it was read: TGTGCCAGCAGCTTAGCGGGCGGGAGGGCCTTTTCGGCG. This codes for CASSLAGGRAFSA. The entire CDR3 protein reads CASSLAGGRAFSAQYF. J is TRBJ2-3 and V is TRBV7-2, with 9 bases that match TRBD2. The read terminates 3 residues before the CDR3 end, so the remaining end is supplied by the germline J gene. This CDR3 is built from 16 residues. From germline, CDR1 is SGHTA and CDR2 FQGNSA.

As for this clone: The observed sequence ends 3 residues before the CDR3 terminus, with the missing tail filled in from the germline J gene. This chain joins TRBV6-2 or TRBV6-3 and TRBJ1-2; a possible D gene is TRBD1 (5 bases). Per germline, CDR1 MNHEY and CDR2 SVGEGT. V lost 5 bases and J lost 2, with 12 bases in between. The CDR3 extends over 14 amino acids. CDR3 residues: CASSRQLSNYGYTF. The sequenced part of the CDR3 DNA is TGTGCCAGCAGTCGACAGCTTTCCAACTATGGC.